A single T cell receptor (beta chain) is shown here with its context. What it binds is not known. Generated by immunoSEQ multiplex PCR, the TCRdb table keeps only in-frame clones and is missing some. The sample has more than 120,000 clones, about 88% seen once. Per germline, CDR1 SEHNR and CDR2 FQNEAQ (reference sequence). The CDR3 is 12 residues long. V was clipped by 5 bases and J by 6 bases, with 11 bases between them. The time point was: blood 4 weeks post-SBRT, at nephrectomy. The sample's treatment: 15 Gy SBRT to primary tumor, nephrectomy 4 weeks later. The tumor was a clear cell renal cell carcinoma. The sample comes from a study of radiation and T cells in renal cell carcinoma. Points from the study as a whole: Top tumor clonotypes rose in blood 2 weeks post-radiation, then contracted.

The sample consisted of blood, taken from a patient whose treatment included radiotherapy and nephrectomy. The gene calls are TRBV7-9 and TRBJ2-7; D remains ambiguous. This receptor was taken from a woman between 50 and 59 years old with renal cell carcinoma. CDR3 loop: CASSQDPGEQYF. DNA for the CDR3: TGTGCCAGCAGCCAGGATCCGGGCGAGCAGTACTTC.